This TCR beta chain came from a study of blood T cell repertoires in COVID-19. Study overall: Specimens from acute and convalescent COVID-19 originated in the United States, Italy and Spain. The cDNA or gDNA used as material had been derived from T cells, B-cell-depleted T cells, or PBMCs.

The V end lost 0 bases, the J end lost 1 base, and 13 bases lay between the germline ends. This CDR3 spans 16 amino acids. Germline assignment: CDR1 SGHRS and CDR2 YFSETQ. As originally analysed: Estimation of nucleated cell counts was performed using reference gene primer amplification. Libraries were prepared by immunoSEQ multiplex PCR; TCRdb keeps only in-frame clonotypes and omits some of them. V and J calls and clone size are copied from that table; D and trimming were computed from the DNA. The sample has around 85,000 clones, 86% seen once. The TCR was taken from a man aged 50 to 59 with active COVID-19. The genes are TRBV5-1 and TRBJ2-5; the D gene is possibly TRBD2 (5 bases). The sample taken for sequencing was peripheral blood. CDR3 bases: TGCGCCAGCAGCTTGGCCGTCGCGGGTTGCCAAGAGACCCAGTACTTC. It is translated as CASSLAVAGCQETQYF.